This T cell receptor beta chain was captured in a study of monozygotic twins with cystic fibrosis. Germline assignment: CDR1 SGHRS and CDR2 YFSETQ. J gave up 3 bases and V 1 base, and 4 bases lay outside the gene matches. The CDR3 runs 15 residues. There are a few counts of this clone. Its matching antigen is unknown. Assay: immunoSEQ multiplex PCR; the TCRdb copy retains only in-frame clones and omits some. The sample records about 22,000 clones, 97% being singletons. Study-wide results and limits: Low clonality (median roughly 0.009) suggested a mostly naive repertoire. Monozygotic CF twin pairs shared significantly more nucleotide-identical clonotypes than unrelated CF individuals did. J usage was most co-twin-similar in 8 of 16 pairs, V in 13.

Sequenced material: blood. This rearrangement joins TRBV5-1 to TRBJ1-1, with TRBD1 identical over 9 bases. The TCR originated in a girl aged 10-17 years with cystic fibrosis. The CDR3 reads CASSLTGQGHTEAFF. The CDR3 coding sequence is TGCGCCAGCAGCTTGACGGGACAGGGACACACTGAAGCTTTCTTT.